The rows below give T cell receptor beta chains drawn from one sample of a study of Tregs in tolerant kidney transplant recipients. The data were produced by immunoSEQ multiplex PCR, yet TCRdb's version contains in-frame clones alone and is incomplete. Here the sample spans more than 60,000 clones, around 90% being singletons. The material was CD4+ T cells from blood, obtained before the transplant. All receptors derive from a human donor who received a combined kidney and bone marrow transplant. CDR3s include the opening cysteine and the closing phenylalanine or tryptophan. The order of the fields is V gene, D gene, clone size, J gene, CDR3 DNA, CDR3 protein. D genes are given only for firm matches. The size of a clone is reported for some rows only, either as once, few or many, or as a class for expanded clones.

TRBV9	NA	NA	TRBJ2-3	TGTGCCAGCAGCCCCAGTGGAGGGACTAGCACAGATACGCAGTATTTT	CASSPSGGTSTDTQYF
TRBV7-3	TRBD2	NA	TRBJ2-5	TGTGCCAGCAGCTTCTCCGGGGGGAGGGGAGAGACCCAGTACTTC	CASSFSGGRGETQYF
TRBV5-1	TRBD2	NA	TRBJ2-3	TGCGCCAGCAGCTTGGCAGGACTAGCGGGAGGGGATACGCAGTATTTT	CASSLAGLAGGDTQYF
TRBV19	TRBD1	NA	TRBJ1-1	TGTGCCAGTAGCAGGGGACAGGGGGCAACTGAAGCTTTCTTT	CASSRGQGATEAFF
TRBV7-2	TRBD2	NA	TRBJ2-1	TGTGCCAGCAGCTTAGCGGGACTAGCGGCAGACAATGAGCAGTTCTTC	CASSLAGLAADNEQFF
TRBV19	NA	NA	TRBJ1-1	TGTGCCAGTAAACGGTCCGAAGTTGAAGCTTTCTTT	CASKRSEVEAFF
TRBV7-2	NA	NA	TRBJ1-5	TGTGCCAGCAGCTTAGCGGGAGATAGCAATCAGCCCCAGCATTTT	CASSLAGDSNQPQHF
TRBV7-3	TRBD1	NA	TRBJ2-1	TGTGCCAGCAGCTTAGACAGGGGGAAGTCCTACAATGAGCAGTTCTTC	CASSLDRGKSYNEQFF
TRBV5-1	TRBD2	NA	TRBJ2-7	TGCGCCAGCAGCTTTCCGGGACTAGCGGGACGCGACGAGCAGTACTTC	CASSFPGLAGRDEQYF
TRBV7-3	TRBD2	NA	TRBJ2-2	TGTGCCAGCAGCTTAGCGGGAGGGTCCGGGGAGCTGTTTTTT	CASSLAGGSGELFF
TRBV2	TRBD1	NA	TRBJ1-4	TGTGCCAGCAGTGGCCAGACAGGGGATGAAAAACTGTTTTTT	CASSGQTGDEKLFF
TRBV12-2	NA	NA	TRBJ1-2	TGTGCAAGTCGCTTAGGGATGCAGGGGGCCCTGGGGGACTATGGCTACACCTTC	CASRLGMQGALGDYGYTF
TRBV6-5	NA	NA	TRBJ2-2	TGTGCCAGCAGTTACTCGACAGCGAAACTCGGGGAGCTGTTTTTT	CASSYSTAKLGELFF
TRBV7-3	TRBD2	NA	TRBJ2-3	TGTGCCAGCAGCATTAGCGGGATTGGGACAGATACGCAGTATTTT	CASSISGIGTDTQYF
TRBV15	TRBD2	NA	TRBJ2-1	TGTGCCACCAGCAGAGACCGGGGGGATGAGCAGTTCTTC	CATSRDRGDEQFF
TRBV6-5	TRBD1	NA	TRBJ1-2	TGTGCCAGCAGTTACTCGACAGGGTTGGGCTATGGCTACACCTTC	CASSYSTGLGYGYTF
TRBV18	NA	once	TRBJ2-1	TGTGCCAGCTCGCGAGGGACAACCCAAGCCTTTTACAATGAGCAGTTCTTC	CASSRGTTQAFYNEQFF
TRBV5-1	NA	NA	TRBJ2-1	TGCGCCAGCAGCTTGGGGGTTAGCGGTCTGGGGAATGAGCAGTTCTTC	CASSLGVSGLGNEQFF
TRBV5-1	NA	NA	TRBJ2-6	TGCGCCAGCAGCTTCGGTTTTTCTGGGGCCAACGTCCTGACTTTC	CASSFGFSGANVLTF
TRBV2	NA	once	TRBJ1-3	TGTGCCAGCACCCCAATGCAGTTCTCTGGAAACACCATATATTTT	CASTPMQFSGNTIYF
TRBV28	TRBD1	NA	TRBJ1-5	TGTGCCAGCAGTTTGGCAGGACAGGGGAATCAGCCCCAGCATTTT	CASSLAGQGNQPQHF
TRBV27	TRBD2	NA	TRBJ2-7	TGTGCCAGCAGGCCGACTAGCGGGAGGGCCTTCGACCTGACCTACGAGCAGTACTTC	CASRPTSGRAFDLTYEQYF
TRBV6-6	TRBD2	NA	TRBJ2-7	TGTGCCAGCAGTCAGGGGACTAGCGGGGTCTACGAGCAGTACTTC	CASSQGTSGVYEQYF
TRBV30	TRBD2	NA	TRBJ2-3	TGTGCCTGGAGTGATCCCTACGAGCGGGAGCTAGATACGCAGTATTTT	CAWSDPYERELDTQYF
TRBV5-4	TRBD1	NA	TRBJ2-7	TGTGCCAGCAGTCAGATCCGGGACAGGGATTTCTACGAGCAGTACTTC	CASSQIRDRDFYEQYF
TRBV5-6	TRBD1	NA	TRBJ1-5	TGTGCCAGCAGCAACTCCCCGGGACAGGGGGTGACGGGGCCCCAGCATTTT	CASSNSPGQGVTGPQHF
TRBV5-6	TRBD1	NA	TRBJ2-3	TGTGCCAGCAGCTTGTTTCAGGGGGCAGATACGCAGTATTTT	CASSLFQGADTQYF
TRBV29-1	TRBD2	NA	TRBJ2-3	TGCAGCGTGGGGCAAACTAGCGGACTCACAGATACGCAGTATTTT	CSVGQTSGLTDTQYF
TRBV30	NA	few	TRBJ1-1	TGTGCCTGGAGTGTGTCGGGGAGCACTGAAGCTTTCTTT	CAWSVSGSTEAFF
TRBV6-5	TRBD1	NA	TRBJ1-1	TGTGCCAGCAGAGGGGGCTCCGAAGGGGGTGAAGCTTTCTTT	CASRGGSEGGEAFF
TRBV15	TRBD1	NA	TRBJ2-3	TGTGCCACCAGCAGAGATCTAAAAAATCGAGGGACAGGGATTTATACGCAGTATTTT	CATSRDLKNRGTGIYTQYF
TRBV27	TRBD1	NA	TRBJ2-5	TGTGCCAGCGCATCGGGACAGCAAGAGACCCAGTACTTC	CASASGQQETQYF
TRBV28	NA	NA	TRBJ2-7	TGTGCCAGCGGCGGGCCTGCATCCTACGAGCAGTACTTC	CASGGPASYEQYF
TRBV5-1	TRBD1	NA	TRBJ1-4	TGCGCCAGCAGCAACACCGGGACAGCAAATGAAAAACTGTTTTTT	CASSNTGTANEKLFF
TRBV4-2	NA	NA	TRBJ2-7	TGTGCCAGCAGCCAAGAAGCTAGCTACGAGCAGTACTTC	CASSQEASYEQYF
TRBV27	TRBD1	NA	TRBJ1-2	TGTGCCAGCAACCAGGGACAGGGGAGTCTTGGCTACACCTTC	CASNQGQGSLGYTF
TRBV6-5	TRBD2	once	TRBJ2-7	TGTGCCAGCAGTAGAGGCGGGAGGGAATACGAGCAGTACTTC	CASSRGGREYEQYF
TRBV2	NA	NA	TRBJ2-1	TGTGCCAGCAGTGCCCGCTTCAGCTCCTACAATGAGCAGTTCTTC	CASSARFSSYNEQFF
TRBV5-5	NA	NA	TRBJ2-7	TGTGCCAGCAGCAAATCGACACCCTCCTACGAGCAGTACTTC	CASSKSTPSYEQYF
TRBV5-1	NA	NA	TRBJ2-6	TGCGCCAGCAGCTTGGTAGCCAGCTCTGGGGCCAACGTCCTGACTTTC	CASSLVASSGANVLTF
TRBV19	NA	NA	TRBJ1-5	TGTGCCAGTAGTATATCCGTTTATAGCAATCAGCCCCAGCATTTT	CASSISVYSNQPQHF
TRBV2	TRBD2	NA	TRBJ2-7	TGTGCCAGCAGCGCGGGACTAGCAACCTACGAGCAGTACTTC	CASSAGLATYEQYF
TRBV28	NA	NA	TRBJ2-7	TGTGCCAGCAACCAGGAGGGCCGGAAATCCTACGAGCAGTACTTC	CASNQEGRKSYEQYF
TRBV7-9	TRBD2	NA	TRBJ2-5	TGTGCCAGCAGCATCGGACTAGCGGGCCAAGAGACCCAGTACTTC	CASSIGLAGQETQYF
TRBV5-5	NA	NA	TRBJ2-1	TGTGCCAGCAGCTTGGGGTATCCTAGCTCCTACAATGAGCAGTTCTTC	CASSLGYPSSYNEQFF
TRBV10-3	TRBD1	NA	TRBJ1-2	TGTGCCATCAGTTCTTCCGGGACAGGGGAAAACACCTTC	CAISSSGTGENTF
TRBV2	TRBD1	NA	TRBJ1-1	TGTGCCAGCAGTCCTAGACAGGGCAACACTGAAGCTTTCTTT	CASSPRQGNTEAFF
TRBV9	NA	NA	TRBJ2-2	TGTGCCAGCAGCGTAGCGCCTAGCCCCGGGGAGCTGTTTTTT	CASSVAPSPGELFF
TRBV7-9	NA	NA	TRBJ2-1	TGTGCCAGCAGCATACTCAGGACTGGATCCTACAATGAGCAGTTCTTC	CASSILRTGSYNEQFF
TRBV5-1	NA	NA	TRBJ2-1	TGCGCCAGCAGCTACGGGGACGGGCAGGGGGAGCAGTTCTTC	CASSYGDGQGEQFF
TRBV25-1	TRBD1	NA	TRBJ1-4	TGTGCCAGCAGTGATGCCGGGACAGAACTGTTTTTT	CASSDAGTELFF
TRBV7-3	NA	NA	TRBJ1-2	TGTGCCAGCAGCCCGAGGACAGATTATGGCTACACCTTC	CASSPRTDYGYTF
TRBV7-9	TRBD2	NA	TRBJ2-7	TGTGCCAGCAGCTTAGCGGCTAGCGGGACGGACGAGCAGTACTTC	CASSLAASGTDEQYF
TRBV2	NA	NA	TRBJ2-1	TGTGCCAGCAGTGAAGCGCGTCGTGGAGAGGAGTTCTTC	CASSEARRGEEFF
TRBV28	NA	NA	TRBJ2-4	TGTGCCAGCAGTCCCCCTCCCGGGACTCAGAACATTCAGTACTTC	CASSPPPGTQNIQYF
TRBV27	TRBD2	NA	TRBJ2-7	TGTGCCAGCAGTTTGGCTAGCGGGAGCTCCTACGAGCAGTACTTC	CASSLASGSSYEQYF
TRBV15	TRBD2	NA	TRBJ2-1	TGTGCCACCAGCAGGGACAGTGGGCTAGCGGGATTTCACAATGAGCAGTTCTTC	CATSRDSGLAGFHNEQFF